This T cell receptor (beta chain) derives from a study of blood T cell repertoires in COVID-19. Method: immunoSEQ multiplex PCR; TCRdb's copy keeps in-frame clones and lacks some. This table has approximately 250,000 clones, roughly 79% appearing once. In terms of age and location, participants ranged from about 18 to 90 years and lived in about 25 US areas. Clinical history reported by participants formed the basis on which cohorts were assigned. Two negative PCRs, clearance, or symptom resolution were required of recovered Cohort 3 donors. This CDR3 is built from 15 residues. The V gene's germline CDR1 is LNHDA and CDR2 SQIVND (reference sequence). Trimming left V 7 bases short and J 4 bases short, with 17 bases between.

The TCR was taken from a man in his forties who had recovered from COVID-19. Material for sequencing was PBMCs or T cells enriched from blood (not recorded which). The chain employs TRBV19 and TRBJ1-5; perhaps TRBD1 as D (5 bases). This CDR3 is CASNPWDGGNQPQHF. DNA for the CDR3: TGTGCCAGTAACCCCTGGGACGGAGGGAATCAGCCCCAGCATTTT.